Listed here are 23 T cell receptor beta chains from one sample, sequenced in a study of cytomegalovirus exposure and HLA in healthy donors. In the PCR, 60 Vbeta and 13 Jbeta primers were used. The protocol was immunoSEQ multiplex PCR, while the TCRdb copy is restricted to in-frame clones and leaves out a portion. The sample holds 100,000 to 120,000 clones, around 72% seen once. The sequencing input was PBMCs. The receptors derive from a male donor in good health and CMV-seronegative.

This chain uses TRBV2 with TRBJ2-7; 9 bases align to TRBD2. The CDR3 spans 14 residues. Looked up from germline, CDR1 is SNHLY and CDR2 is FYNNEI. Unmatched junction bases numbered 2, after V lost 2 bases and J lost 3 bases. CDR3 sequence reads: CASSERAGGYEQYF. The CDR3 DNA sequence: TGTGCCAGCAGTGAAAGAGCGGGGGGCTACGAGCAGTACTTC.

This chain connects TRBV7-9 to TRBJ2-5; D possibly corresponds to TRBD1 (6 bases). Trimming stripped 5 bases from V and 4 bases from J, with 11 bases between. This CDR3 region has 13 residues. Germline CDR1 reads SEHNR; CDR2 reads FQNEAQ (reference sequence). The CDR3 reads CASSRTGRETQYF. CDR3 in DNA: TGTGCCAGCAGCCGTACAGGGAGAGAGACCCAGTACTTC. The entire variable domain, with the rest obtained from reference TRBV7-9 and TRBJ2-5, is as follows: DTGVSQNPRHKITKRGQNVTFRCDPISEHNRLYWYRQTLGQGPEFLTYFQNEAQLEKSRLLSDRFSAERPKGSFSTLEIQRTEQGDSAMYLCASSRTGRETQYFGPGTRLLVL.

The CDR3 region is CASSGLEYNEQFF. Here the CDR3 DNA reads TGCGCCAGCAGTGGCCTAGAATACAATGAGCAGTTCTTC. V usage is TRBV5-1 and J usage is TRBJ2-1; D is unresolved. Germline V gene lookup returns CDR1 SGHRS and CDR2 YFSETQ. There are 13 residues in the CDR3. V was cut by 5 bases and J by 4 bases, with 10 bases left in between.

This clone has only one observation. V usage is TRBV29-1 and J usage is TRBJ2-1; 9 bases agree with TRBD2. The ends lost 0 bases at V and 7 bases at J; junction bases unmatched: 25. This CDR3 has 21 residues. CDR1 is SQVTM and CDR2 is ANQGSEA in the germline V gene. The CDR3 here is CSVEDPGRPLKVAGVDNEQFF. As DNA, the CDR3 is TGCAGCGTTGAAGACCCAGGGAGGCCCCTTAAAGTAGCGGGAGTCGATAATGAGCAGTTCTTC.

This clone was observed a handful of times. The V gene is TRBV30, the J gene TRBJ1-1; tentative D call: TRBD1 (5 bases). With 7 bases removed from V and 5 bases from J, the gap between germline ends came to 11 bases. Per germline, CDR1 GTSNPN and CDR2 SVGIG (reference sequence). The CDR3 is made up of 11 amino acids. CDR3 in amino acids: CASGVGTEAFF. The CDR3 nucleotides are TGTGCCTCGGGGGTTGGGACTGAAGCTTTCTTT.

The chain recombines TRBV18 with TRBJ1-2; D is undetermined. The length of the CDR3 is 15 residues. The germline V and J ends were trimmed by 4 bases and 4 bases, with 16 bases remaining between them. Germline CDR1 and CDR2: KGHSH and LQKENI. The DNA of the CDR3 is TGTGCCAGCTCACGCGACACGGGGTATGGCTATGGCTACACCTTC. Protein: CASSRDTGYGYGYTF.

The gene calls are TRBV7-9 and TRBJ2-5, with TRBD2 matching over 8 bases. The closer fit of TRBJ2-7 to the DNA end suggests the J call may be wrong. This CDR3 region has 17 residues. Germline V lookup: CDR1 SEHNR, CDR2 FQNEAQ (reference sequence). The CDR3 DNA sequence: TGTGCCAGTCAACTGGGGTCCGGGGCTAGCGGGCCCTACGAGCAGTACTTC. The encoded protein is CASQLGSGASGPYEQYF.

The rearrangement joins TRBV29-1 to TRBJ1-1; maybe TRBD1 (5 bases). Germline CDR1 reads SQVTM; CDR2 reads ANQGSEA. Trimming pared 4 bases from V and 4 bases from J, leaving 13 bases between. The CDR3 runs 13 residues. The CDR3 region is CSVGPGRATEAFF. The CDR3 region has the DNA TGCAGCGTTGGGCCAGGGAGGGCCACTGAAGCTTTCTTT. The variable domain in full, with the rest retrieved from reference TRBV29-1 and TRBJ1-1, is SAVISQKPSRDICQRGTSLTIQCQVDSQVTMMFWYRQQPGQSLTLIATANQGSEATYESGFVIDKFPISRPNLTFSTLTVSNMSPEDSSIYLCSVGPGRATEAFFGQGTRLTVV.

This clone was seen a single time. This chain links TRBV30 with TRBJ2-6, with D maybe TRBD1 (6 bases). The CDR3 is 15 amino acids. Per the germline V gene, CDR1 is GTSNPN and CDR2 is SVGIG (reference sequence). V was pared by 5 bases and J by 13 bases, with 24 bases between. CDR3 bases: TGTGCCTGGGAGCCCCCCGACAGGATCCTCAGGGTCCTGACTTTC. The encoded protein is CAWEPPDRILRVLTF.

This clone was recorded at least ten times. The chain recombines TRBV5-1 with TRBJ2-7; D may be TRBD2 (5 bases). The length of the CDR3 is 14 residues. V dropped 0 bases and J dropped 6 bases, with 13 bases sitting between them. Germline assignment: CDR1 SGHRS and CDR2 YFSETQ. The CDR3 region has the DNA TGCGCCAGCAGCTTGGAGGCTAGCCGTGGCGAGCAGTACTTC. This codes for CASSLEASRGEQYF.

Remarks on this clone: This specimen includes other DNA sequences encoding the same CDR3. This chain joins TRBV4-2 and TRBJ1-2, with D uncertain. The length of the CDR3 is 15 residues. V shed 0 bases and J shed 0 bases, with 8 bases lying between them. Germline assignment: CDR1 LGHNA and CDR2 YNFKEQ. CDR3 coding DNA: TGTGCCAGCAGCCAAGACTTGACAACTAACTATGGCTACACCTTC. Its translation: CASSQDLTTNYGYTF.

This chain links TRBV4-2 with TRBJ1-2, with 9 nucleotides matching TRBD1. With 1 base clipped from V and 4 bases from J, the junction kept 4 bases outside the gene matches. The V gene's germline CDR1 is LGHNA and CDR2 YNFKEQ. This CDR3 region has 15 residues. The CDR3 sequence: CASSQAADRGYGYTF. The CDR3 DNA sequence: TGTGCCAGCAGCCAAGCCGCGGACAGGGGCTATGGCTACACCTTC.

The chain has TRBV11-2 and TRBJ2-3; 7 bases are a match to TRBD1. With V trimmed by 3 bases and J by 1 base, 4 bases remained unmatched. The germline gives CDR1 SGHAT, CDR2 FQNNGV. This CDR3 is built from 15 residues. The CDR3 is CASSFITGGTDTQYF. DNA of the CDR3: TGTGCCAGCAGCTTTATCACAGGGGGCACAGATACGCAGTATTTT.

The CDR3 DNA reads as TGTGCCAGCAGTTACTCACCAGGGGGCGAACTTGAAGCTTTCTTT. Its translation is CASSYSPGGELEAFF. The rearrangement links TRBV6-5 to TRBJ1-1, with 8 nucleotides matching TRBD1. The CDR3 has 15 amino acids. With 0 bases clipped from V and 7 bases from J, the junction kept 7 bases outside the gene matches. Germline V gene sequence: CDR1 MNHEY, CDR2 SVGAGI.

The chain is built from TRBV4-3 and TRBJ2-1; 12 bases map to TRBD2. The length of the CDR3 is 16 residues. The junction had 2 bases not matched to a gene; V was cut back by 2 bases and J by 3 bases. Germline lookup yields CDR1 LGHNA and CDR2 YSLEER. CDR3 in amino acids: CASSQSTSGSYNEQFF. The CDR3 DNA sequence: TGCGCCAGCAGCCAATCGACTAGCGGGAGCTACAATGAGCAGTTCTTC.

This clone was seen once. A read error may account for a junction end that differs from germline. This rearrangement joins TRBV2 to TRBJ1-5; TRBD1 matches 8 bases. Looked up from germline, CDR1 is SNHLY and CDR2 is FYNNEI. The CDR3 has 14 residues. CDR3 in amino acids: CASSEGQGYQPQHF. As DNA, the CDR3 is TGTGCCAGCAGCGAAGGACAGGGATATCAGCCCCAGCATTTT.

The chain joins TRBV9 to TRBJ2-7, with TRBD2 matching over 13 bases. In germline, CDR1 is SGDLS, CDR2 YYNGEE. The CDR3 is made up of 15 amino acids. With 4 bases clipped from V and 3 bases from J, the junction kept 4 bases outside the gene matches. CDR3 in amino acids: CASSLGLAGVYEQYF. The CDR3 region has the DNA TGTGCCAGCAGCCTCGGACTAGCGGGGGTCTACGAGCAGTACTTC.

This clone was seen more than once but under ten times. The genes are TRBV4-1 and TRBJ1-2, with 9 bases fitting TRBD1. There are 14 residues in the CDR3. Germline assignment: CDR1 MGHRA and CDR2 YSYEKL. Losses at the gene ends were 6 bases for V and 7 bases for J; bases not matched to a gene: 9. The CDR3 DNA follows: TGCGCCAGCAGACCCGACAGGGGGACGTCTGGCTACACCTTC. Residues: CASRPDRGTSGYTF.

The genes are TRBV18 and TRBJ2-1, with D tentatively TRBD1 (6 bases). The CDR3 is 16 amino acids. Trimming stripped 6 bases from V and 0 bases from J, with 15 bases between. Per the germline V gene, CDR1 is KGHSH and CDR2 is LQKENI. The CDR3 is CASSPTGLSSYNEQFF. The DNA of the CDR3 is TGTGCCAGCTCTCCGACAGGCCTTAGCTCCTACAATGAGCAGTTCTTC.

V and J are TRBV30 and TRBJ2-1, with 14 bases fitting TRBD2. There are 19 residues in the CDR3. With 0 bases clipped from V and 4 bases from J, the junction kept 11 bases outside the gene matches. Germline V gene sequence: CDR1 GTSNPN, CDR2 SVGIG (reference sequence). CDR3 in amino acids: CAWSVVGTSGRIPYNEQFF. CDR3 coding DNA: TGTGCCTGGAGTGTTGTAGGGACTAGCGGGAGAATCCCTTACAATGAGCAGTTCTTC.

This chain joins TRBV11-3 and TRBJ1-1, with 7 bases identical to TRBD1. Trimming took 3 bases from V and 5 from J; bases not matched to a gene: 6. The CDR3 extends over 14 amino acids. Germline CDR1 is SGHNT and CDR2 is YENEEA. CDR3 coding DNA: TGTGCCAGCAGCTTGACAGGGTTGGGTACTGAAGCTTTCTTT. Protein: CASSLTGLGTEAFF.

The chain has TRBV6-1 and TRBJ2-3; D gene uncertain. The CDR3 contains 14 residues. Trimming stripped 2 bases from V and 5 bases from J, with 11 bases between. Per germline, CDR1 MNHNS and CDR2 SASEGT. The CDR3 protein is CASSENLGLDTQYF. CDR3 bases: TGTGCCAGCAGTGAAAATCTAGGTTTAGATACGCAGTATTTT.

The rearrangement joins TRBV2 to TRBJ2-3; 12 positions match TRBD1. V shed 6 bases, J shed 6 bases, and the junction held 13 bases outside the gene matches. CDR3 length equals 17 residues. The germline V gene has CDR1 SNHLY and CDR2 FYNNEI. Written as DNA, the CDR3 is TGTGCCAGCAGCGCGATTGTCCGGGACAGGGGGCCCGATACGCAGTATTTT. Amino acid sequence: CASSAIVRDRGPDTQYF.